This TCR beta chain was recovered during a study of blood T cell repertoires in COVID-19. Study as a whole: Samples came from the United States, Italy and Spain, spanning acute and convalescent COVID-19. PBMCs, B-cell-depleted T cells, or T cells were the source of the cDNA or gDNA that made up the material.

Germline V lookup: CDR1 SNHLY, CDR2 FYNNEI. V lost 4 bases, J lost 7 bases, and 13 bases lay in between. This CDR3 comprises 13 residues. Authors' analysis steps: Estimation of nucleated cell counts relied on the amplification of reference gene primers. The table came from immunoSEQ multiplex PCR; TCRdb's copy has only in-frame clones and leaves some out. That table supplies the V and J calls and clone size; D and trimming were determined from the DNA. The sample consists of 140,000 to 150,000 clones, about 87% of them appearing once. Patients from Seattle were sampled longitudinally, starting during active infection.

The chain has TRBV2 and TRBJ1-2; D is perhaps TRBD1 (6 bases). The clonotype originates from a human donor with COVID-19, enrolled during active disease. The donor label of this sample is uncertain. The sample comprised peripheral blood. The CDR3 here is CASSVAGGGGYTF. The CDR3 region has the DNA TGTGCCAGCAGTGTGGCGGGGGGCGGTGGCTACACCTTC.